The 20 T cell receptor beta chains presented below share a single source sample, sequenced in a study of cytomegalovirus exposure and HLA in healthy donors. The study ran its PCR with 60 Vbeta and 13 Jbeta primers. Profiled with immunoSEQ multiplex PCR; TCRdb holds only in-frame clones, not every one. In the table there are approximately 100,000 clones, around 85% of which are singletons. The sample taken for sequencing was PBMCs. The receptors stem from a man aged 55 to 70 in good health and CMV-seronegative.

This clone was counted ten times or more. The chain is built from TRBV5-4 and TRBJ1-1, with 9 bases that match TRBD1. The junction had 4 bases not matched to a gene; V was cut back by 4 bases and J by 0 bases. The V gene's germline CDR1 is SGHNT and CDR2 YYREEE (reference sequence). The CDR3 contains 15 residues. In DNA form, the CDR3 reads TGTGCCAGCAGCGCAGGGACAGGGATGAACACTGAAGCTTTCTTT. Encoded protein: CASSAGTGMNTEAFF.

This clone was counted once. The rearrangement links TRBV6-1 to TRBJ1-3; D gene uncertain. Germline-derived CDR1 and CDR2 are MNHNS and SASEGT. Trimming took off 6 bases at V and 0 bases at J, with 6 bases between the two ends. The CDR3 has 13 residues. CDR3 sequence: CASRDYSGNTIYF. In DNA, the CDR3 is TGTGCCAGCAGAGACTACTCTGGAAACACCATATATTTT.

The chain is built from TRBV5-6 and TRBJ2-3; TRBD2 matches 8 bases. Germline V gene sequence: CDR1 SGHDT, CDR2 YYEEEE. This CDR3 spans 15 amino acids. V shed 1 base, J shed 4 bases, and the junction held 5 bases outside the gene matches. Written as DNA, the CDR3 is TGTGCCAGCAGCTTGCGGGGGGGACCCCCAGATACGCAGTATTTT. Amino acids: CASSLRGGPPDTQYF.

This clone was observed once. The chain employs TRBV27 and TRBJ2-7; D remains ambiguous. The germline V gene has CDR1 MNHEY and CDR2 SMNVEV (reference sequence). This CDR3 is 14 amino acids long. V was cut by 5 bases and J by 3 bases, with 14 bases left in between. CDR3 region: CASSGAGLFYEQYF. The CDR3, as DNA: TGTGCCAGCAGTGGCGCAGGCCTCTTCTACGAGCAGTACTTC.

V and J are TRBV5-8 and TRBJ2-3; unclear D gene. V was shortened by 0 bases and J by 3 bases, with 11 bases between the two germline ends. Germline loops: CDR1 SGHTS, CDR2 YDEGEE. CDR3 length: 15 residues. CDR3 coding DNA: TGTGCCAGCAGCTTGGGTACACAATATACAGATACGCAGTATTTT. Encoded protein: CASSLGTQYTDTQYF.

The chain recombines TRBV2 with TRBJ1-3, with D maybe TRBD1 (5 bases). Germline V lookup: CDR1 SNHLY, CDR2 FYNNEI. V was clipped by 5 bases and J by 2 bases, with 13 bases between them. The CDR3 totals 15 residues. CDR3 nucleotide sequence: TGTGCCAGCAGTTCGGGGGGACTCCCTGGAAACACCATATATTTT. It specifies CASSSGGLPGNTIYF.

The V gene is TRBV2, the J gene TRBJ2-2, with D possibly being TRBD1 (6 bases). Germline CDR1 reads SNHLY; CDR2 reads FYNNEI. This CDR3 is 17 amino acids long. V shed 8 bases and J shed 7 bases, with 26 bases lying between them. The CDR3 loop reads CASEAIQGLIVGGELFF. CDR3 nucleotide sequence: TGTGCCAGCGAAGCGATACAGGGTTTGATCGTCGGCGGGGAGCTGTTTTTT.

The CDR3 spells CAISEGGTGIHEQFF. The CDR3 region has the DNA TGTGCCATCAGTGAAGGTGGGACAGGGATCCATGAGCAGTTCTTC. The chain is built from TRBV10-3 and TRBJ2-1, with 9 bases aligning to TRBD1. Per the germline V gene, CDR1 is ENHRY and CDR2 is SYGVKD. The CDR3 has 15 amino acids. Trimming at V came to 3 bases and at J to 8 bases, leaving 8 bases not matched to a gene.

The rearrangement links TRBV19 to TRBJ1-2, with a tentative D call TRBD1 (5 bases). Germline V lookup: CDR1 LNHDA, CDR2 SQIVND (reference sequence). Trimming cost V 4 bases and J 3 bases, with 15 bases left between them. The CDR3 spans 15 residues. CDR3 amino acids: CASSTSGLWDYGYTF. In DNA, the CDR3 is TGTGCCAGTAGTACATCAGGGCTATGGGACTATGGCTACACCTTC.

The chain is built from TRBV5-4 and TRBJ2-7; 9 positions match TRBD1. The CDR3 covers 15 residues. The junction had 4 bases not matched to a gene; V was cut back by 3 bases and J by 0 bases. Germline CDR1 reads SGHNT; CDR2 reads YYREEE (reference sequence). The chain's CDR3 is CASSSRTGVSYEQYF. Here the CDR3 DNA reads TGTGCCAGCAGCTCCAGGACAGGGGTCTCCTACGAGCAGTACTTC.

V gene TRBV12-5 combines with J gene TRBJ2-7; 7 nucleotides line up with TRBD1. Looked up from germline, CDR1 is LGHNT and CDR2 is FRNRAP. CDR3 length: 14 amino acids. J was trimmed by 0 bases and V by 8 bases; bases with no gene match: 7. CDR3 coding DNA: TGTGCTAGTTCCCTACAGGGGAGCTCCTACGAGCAGTACTTC. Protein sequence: CASSLQGSSYEQYF.

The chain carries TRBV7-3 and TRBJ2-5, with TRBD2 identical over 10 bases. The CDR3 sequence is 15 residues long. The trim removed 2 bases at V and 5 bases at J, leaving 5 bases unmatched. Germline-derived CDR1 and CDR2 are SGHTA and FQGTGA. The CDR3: CASSLQRGGRETQYF. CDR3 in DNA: TGTGCCAGCAGCTTACAGCGGGGGGGCCGCGAGACCCAGTACTTC.

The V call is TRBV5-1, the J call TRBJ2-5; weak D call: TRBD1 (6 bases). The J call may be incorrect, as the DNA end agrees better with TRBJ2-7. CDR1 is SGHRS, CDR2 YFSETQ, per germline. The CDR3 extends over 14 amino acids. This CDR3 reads CASSLLLGGYEQYF. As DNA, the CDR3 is TGCGCCAGCAGCTTATTGCTAGGGGGCTACGAGCAGTACTTC.

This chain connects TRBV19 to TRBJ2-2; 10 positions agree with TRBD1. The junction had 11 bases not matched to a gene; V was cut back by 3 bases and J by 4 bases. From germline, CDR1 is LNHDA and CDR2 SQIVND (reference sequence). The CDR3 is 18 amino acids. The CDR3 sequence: CASSILRRQGASTGELFF. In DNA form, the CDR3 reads TGTGCCAGTAGTATCCTAAGGCGACAGGGGGCTAGCACCGGGGAGCTGTTTTTT.

The CDR3 spells CASSPGTLGGDEKLFF. CDR3 bases: TGTGCCAGCAGCCCCGGGACATTAGGGGGAGATGAAAAACTGTTTTTT. The rearrangement uses TRBV7-9 and TRBJ1-4; D perhaps matches TRBD1 (6 bases). Germline loops: CDR1 SEHNR, CDR2 FQNEAQ (reference sequence). The V and J ends lost 5 bases and 6 bases respectively, with 19 bases between them. This CDR3 is 16 amino acids long.

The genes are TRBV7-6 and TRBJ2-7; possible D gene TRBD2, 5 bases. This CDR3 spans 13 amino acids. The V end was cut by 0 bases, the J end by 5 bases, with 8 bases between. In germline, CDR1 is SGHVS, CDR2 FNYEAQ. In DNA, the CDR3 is TGTGCCAGCAGCTTAGCCCGGGAAGACGAGCAGTACTTC. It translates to CASSLAREDEQYF.

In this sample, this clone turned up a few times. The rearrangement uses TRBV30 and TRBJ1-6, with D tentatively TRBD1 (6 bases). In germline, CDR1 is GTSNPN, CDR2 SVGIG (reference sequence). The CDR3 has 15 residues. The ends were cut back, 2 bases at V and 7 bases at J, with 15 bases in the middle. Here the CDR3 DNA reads TGTGCCTGGAGTTCGCGGGGGGCAGGGAATTCACCCCTCCACTTT. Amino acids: CAWSSRGAGNSPLHF.

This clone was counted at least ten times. The CDR3 loop reads CAITGTGYEQYF. The DNA for the CDR3 is TGTGCCATCACCGGGACAGGGTACGAGCAGTACTTC. The V gene is TRBV10-3, the J gene TRBJ2-7; 9 bases are shared with TRBD1. The J segment lost 4 bases and the V segment lost 7 bases, leaving 2 bases of the junction unmatched. The CDR3 length is 12 residues. Germline V gene lookup returns CDR1 ENHRY and CDR2 SYGVKD.

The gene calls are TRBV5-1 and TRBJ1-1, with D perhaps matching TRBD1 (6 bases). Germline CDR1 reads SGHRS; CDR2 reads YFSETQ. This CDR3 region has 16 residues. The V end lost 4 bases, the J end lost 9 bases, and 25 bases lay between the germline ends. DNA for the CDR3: TGCGCCAGCAGCCCCACGAGCGGGGGGCGCTGGGGCAAAGCTTTCTTT. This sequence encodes CASSPTSGGRWGKAFF.

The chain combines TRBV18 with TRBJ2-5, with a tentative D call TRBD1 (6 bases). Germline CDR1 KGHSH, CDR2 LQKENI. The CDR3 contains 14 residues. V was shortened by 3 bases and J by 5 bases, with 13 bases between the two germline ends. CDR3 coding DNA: TGTGCCAGCTCACCGGGACAAAGTCAGGAGACCCAGTACTTC. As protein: CASSPGQSQETQYF.